This T cell receptor (beta chain) was recorded in a study of OX40 agonist ivuxolimab in advanced cancers. Clones were sequenced by immunoSEQ multiplex PCR, and TCRdb holds only the in-frame ones, with some missing. The sample records about 61,000 clones, roughly 90% being singletons. Whole-study results and caveats: Which antigen the expanded peripheral T cells recognized is unknown.

Germline CDR1 MGHRA, CDR2 YSYEKL. The CDR3 covers 13 residues. The V gene lost 3 bases and the J gene lost 2 bases, with 7 bases spanning the gap. With regard to this clone: Its antigen is unknown.

The chain recombines TRBV4-1 with TRBJ1-1, with D uncertain. The TCR comes from an adult with an advanced solid tumor such as melanoma, head and neck, liver or kidney cancer. The specimen was CD4+ or CD8+ T cells sorted from blood, collected in a trial of the OX40 agonist ivuxolimab. CDR3: CASSHFTNTEAFF. In DNA form, the CDR3 reads TGCGCCAGCAGCCATTTTACAAACACTGAAGCTTTCTTT.